The 20 T cell receptor beta chains given below trace back to one sample, sequenced in a study of shared clonotypes between healthy human individuals. The assay was immunoSEQ multiplex PCR, and TCRdb's table has in-frame clones only and misses some. The sample includes fewer than 650,000 clones, about three quarters seen only once; the top ten take 10% to 15%. Sequenced: PBMCs. The source is a middle-aged woman in good health. Some clones in this sample may be carry-over from other donors' samples.

The chain combines TRBV5-1 with TRBJ2-3; TRBD2 matches at 10 bases. This CDR3 comprises 16 residues. Germline-derived CDR1 and CDR2 are SGHRS and YFSETQ. Unmatched junction bases numbered 6, after V lost 0 bases and J lost 5 bases. CDR3 sequence reads: CASSLGAGGPGDTQYF. The CDR3 nucleotides are TGCGCCAGCAGCTTGGGAGCGGGAGGGCCGGGAGATACGCAGTATTTT.

J is TRBJ1-1 and V is TRBV6-1; TRBD1 matches 12 bases. V lost 6 bases and J lost 5; bases outside the gene matches: 4. Germline V gene sequence: CDR1 MNHNS, CDR2 SASEGT. The CDR3 totals 14 residues. The CDR3 protein is CASRGDRGRTEAFF. As DNA, the CDR3 is TGTGCCAGCAGGGGGGACAGGGGGCGTACTGAAGCTTTCTTT.

Turning to this clone: A far bigger clonotype differs at one base, so this is likely a read error. J is TRBJ1-2 and V is TRBV25-1; possibly TRBD1 for D (6 bases). CDR3 length: 14 amino acids. Per the germline V gene, CDR1 is MGHDK and CDR2 is SYGVNS. CDR3 loop: CASSPDRPWDGHTF. CDR3 bases: TGTGCCAGCAGCCCCGACAGGCCTTGGGATGGCCACACCTTC.

The chain uses TRBV4-3 and TRBJ2-2; maybe TRBD1 (5 bases). Per the germline V gene, CDR1 is LGHNA and CDR2 is YSLEER. The CDR3 has 17 amino acids. V gave up 0 bases and J gave up 0 bases, with 11 bases separating them. CDR3 bases: TGCGCCAGCAGCCAAGATTATGGGGCGCCGAACACCGGGGAGCTGTTTTTT. Encoded protein: CASSQDYGAPNTGELFF.

This chain connects TRBV7-2 to TRBJ1-4; no clear D gene. Germline lookup yields CDR1 SGHTA and CDR2 FQGNSA. This CDR3 comprises 13 residues. Trimming removed 1 base at V and 8 bases at J, with 8 bases between. The CDR3 bases are TGTGCCAGCAGCTTAGAGGGTGGGGAAAAACTGTTTTTT. Amino acid sequence: CASSLEGGEKLFF. Variable domain in full (rest from reference TRBV7-2 and TRBJ1-4): GAGVSQSPSNKVTEKGKDVELRCDPISGHTALYWYRQSLGQGLEFLIYFQGNSAPDKSGLPSDRFSAERTGGSVSTLTIQRTQQEDSAVYLCASSLEGGEKLFFGSGTQLSVL.

J is TRBJ2-1 and V is TRBV27, with D possibly called TRBD1 or TRBD2 (5 bases each). Between the trimmed V and J ends, which lost 5 bases and 7 bases, there was a span of 12 bases. This CDR3 is built from 13 residues. Germline V CDR1 and CDR2: MNHEY, SMNVEV (reference sequence). CDR3 region: CASSGGPFNEQFF. The CDR3 nucleotides read TGTGCCAGCAGTGGGGGACCCTTTAATGAGCAGTTCTTC.

This clone was found many times. CDR3 DNA sequence: TGTGCCAGCAGTCCCCAACAGCGGGCTTACAATGAGCAGTTCTTC. This encodes CASSPQQRAYNEQFF. The chain uses TRBV27 and TRBJ2-1, with TRBD2 as a possible D gene (6 bases). The V end was cut by 5 bases, the J end by 4 bases, with 15 bases between. The CDR3 is 15 residues long. Germline V lookup: CDR1 MNHEY, CDR2 SMNVEV (reference sequence).

This clone was observed a handful of times. This rearrangement joins TRBV2 to TRBJ2-1; TRBD2 aligns across 12 bases. With 9 bases clipped from V and 5 bases from J, the junction kept 5 bases outside the gene matches. Germline loops: CDR1 SNHLY, CDR2 FYNNEI. The CDR3 extends over 14 amino acids. The DNA for the CDR3 is TGTGCCAGTGGACTAGCGGGACTTAACAATGAGCAGTTCTTC. It encodes CASGLAGLNNEQFF.

This clone was seen ten or more times. V is TRBV7-9 and J is TRBJ1-1, with D uncertain. Germline V lookup: CDR1 SEHNR, CDR2 FQNEAQ (reference sequence). Trimming removed 5 bases from V and 1 base from J, with 14 bases in between. CDR3 size: 15 residues. CDR3 coding DNA: TGTGCCAGCAGCCACCACCTTCGGGGGAACACTGAAGCTTTCTTT. Its translation is CASSHHLRGNTEAFF.

For the CDR3, the DNA is TGTGCCAGCAGTGATTGGGACAAAAGCACAGATACGCAGTATTTT. Translating it yields CASSDWDKSTDTQYF. The chain combines TRBV6-1 with TRBJ2-3; tentative D call: TRBD1 (6 bases). V was shortened by 3 bases and J by 0 bases, with 10 bases between the two germline ends. Germline V lookup: CDR1 MNHNS, CDR2 SASEGT. This CDR3 contains 15 residues.

This clone was detected once. This probably arose from a read error, given a far larger clone one base away. This CDR3 reads CARNSQGASEAFF. The CDR3 bases are TGTGCCCGAAACTCACAGGGGGCGTCTGAAGCTTTCTTT. The rearrangement uses TRBV30 and TRBJ1-1, with TRBD1 matching over 9 bases. V shed 8 bases, J shed 6 bases, and the junction held 10 bases outside the gene matches. The germline V gene has CDR1 GTSNPN and CDR2 SVGIG (reference sequence). The CDR3 totals 13 residues.

This clone appeared a single time. The V gene is TRBV25-1, the J gene TRBJ2-7; D might be TRBD2 (7 bases). This CDR3 has 15 amino acids. Per the germline V gene, CDR1 is MGHDK and CDR2 is SYGVNS. V lost 2 bases and J 7 bases, leaving 18 bases between the germline ends. Written as DNA, the CDR3 is TGTGCCAGCAGTGAAATGTCGGGGGGCTCGGGGGAGCAGTACTTC. Translating gives CASSEMSGGSGEQYF.

This clone was seen a single time. The genes are TRBV5-1 and TRBJ2-7, with D perhaps matching TRBD2 (6 bases). Germline CDR1 reads SGHRS; CDR2 reads YFSETQ. The CDR3 runs 14 residues. The V and J ends lost 0 bases and 7 bases respectively, with 14 bases between them. The CDR3 nucleotides are TGCGCCAGCAGCTTGGCGGGGAGGCAAGGGGAGCAGTACTTC. Protein: CASSLAGRQGEQYF. Full variable domain (outside the CDR3, taken from reference TRBV5-1 and TRBJ2-7): KAGVTQTPRYLIKTRGQQVTLSCSPISGHRSVSWYQQTPGQGLQFLFEYFSETQRNKGNFPGRFSGRQFSNSRSEMNVSTLELGDSALYLCASSLAGRQGEQYFGPGTRLTVT.

This clone has a handful of counts. The chain links TRBV7-9 to TRBJ2-7; 10 bases are a match to TRBD2. Germline trimming cut 1 base from V and 7 bases from J; bases unmatched to any gene: 7. The CDR3 extends over 15 amino acids. Per the germline V gene, CDR1 is SEHNR and CDR2 is FQNEAQ (reference sequence). The DNA for the CDR3 is TGTGCCAGCAGCTTAGTGGCTAGCGGGGGTCGGGAGCAGTACTTC. Translating gives CASSLVASGGREQYF.

J is TRBJ2-7 and V is TRBV10-3, with a weak D call TRBD2 (5 bases). The ends were cut back, 10 bases at V and 7 bases at J, with 14 bases in the middle. The CDR3 length is 11 residues. Per germline, CDR1 ENHRY and CDR2 SYGVKD. The CDR3 coding sequence is TGTGCCACGCTAGCCGTGAGGGAGCAGTACTTC. It specifies CATLAVREQYF.

V is TRBV10-2 and J is TRBJ2-7; D gene unclear. Trimming took 1 base from V and 4 from J, leaving 8 bases between them. This CDR3 region has 13 residues. CDR1 and CDR2 from the germline V gene are WSHSY and SAAADI. The CDR3 DNA reads TGCGCCAGCAGTGAGTATCTAGGTTACGAGCAGTACTTC. Its protein product is CASSEYLGYEQYF.

The rearrangement links TRBV2 to TRBJ1-1, with TRBD1 matching 7 bases. CDR3 size: 15 residues. Germline values: CDR1 SNHLY, CDR2 FYNNEI. V shed 7 bases, J shed 4 bases, and the junction held 12 bases outside the gene matches. CDR3 sequence: CASNQGGDESTEAFF. DNA of the CDR3: TGTGCCAGCAACCAAGGGGGCGACGAGAGCACTGAAGCTTTCTTT.

The chain joins TRBV5-4 to TRBJ2-7; 11 bases are a match to TRBD2. Trimming took 3 bases from V and 6 from J; bases not matched to a gene: 5. The CDR3 has 14 amino acids. Germline loops: CDR1 SGHNT, CDR2 YYREEE (reference sequence). The CDR3 DNA sequence: TGTGCCAGCAGCTCCCCGGGACTAGCGGCCGAGCAGTACTTC. This gives the protein CASSSPGLAAEQYF.

J is TRBJ2-3 and V is TRBV5-1; 14 nucleotides align to TRBD2. Trimming removed 4 bases from V and 4 bases from J; junction bases left unmatched: 5. Germline loops: CDR1 SGHRS, CDR2 YFSETQ. The CDR3 totals 16 residues. The CDR3, as DNA: TGCGCCAGCAGCACGGGGACTAGCGGGAGCGCAGATACGCAGTATTTT. It translates to CASSTGTSGSADTQYF.

Points on this clone: The same CDR3 arises from other DNA sequences in this sample as well. This sequence joins TRBV5-1 and TRBJ2-5; possibly TRBD2 for D (6 bases). CDR1 SGHRS and CDR2 YFSETQ come from the germline V gene. This CDR3 comprises 14 residues. The V and J ends lost 4 bases and 4 bases respectively, with 14 bases between them. CDR3 residues: CASSPGAGPETQYF. The DNA of the CDR3 is TGCGCCAGCAGCCCAGGTGCGGGACCAGAGACCCAGTACTTC. The complete variable domain, with remaining parts taken from reference TRBV5-1 and TRBJ2-5, reads KAGVTQTPRYLIKTRGQQVTLSCSPISGHRSVSWYQQTPGQGLQFLFEYFSETQRNKGNFPGRFSGRQFSNSRSEMNVSTLELGDSALYLCASSPGAGPETQYFGPGTRLLVL.